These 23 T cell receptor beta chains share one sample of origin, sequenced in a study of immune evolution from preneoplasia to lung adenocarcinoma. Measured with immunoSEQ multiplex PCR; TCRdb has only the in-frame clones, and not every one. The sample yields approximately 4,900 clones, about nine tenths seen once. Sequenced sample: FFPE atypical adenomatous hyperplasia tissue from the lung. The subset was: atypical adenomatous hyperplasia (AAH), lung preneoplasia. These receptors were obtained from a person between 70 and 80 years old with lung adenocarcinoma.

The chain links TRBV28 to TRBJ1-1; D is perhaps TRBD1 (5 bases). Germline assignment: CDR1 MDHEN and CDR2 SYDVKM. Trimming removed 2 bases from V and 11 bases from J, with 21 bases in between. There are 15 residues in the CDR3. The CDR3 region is CASSLPRQLQAGAFF. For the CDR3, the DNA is TGTGCCAGCAGTTTACCCAGACAGTTACAAGCTGGGGCTTTCTTT.

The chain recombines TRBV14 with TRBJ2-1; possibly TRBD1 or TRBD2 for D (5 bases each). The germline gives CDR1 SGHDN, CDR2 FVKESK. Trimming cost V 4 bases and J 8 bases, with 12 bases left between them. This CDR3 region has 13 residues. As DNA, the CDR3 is TGTGCCAGCAGCCGGGTGGGGGTCCATGAGCAGTTCTTC. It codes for CASSRVGVHEQFF.

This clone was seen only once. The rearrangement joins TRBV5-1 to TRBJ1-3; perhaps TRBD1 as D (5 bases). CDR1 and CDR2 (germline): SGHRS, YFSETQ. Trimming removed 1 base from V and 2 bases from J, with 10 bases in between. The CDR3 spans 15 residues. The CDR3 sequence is CASSLSQGAGNTIYF. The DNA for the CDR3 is TGCGCCAGCAGCTTGAGTCAGGGAGCTGGAAACACCATATATTTT. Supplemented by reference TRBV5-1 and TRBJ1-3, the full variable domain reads KAGVTQTPRYLIKTRGQQVTLSCSPISGHRSVSWYQQTPGQGLQFLFEYFSETQRNKGNFPGRFSGRQFSNSRSEMNVSTLELGDSALYLCASSLSQGAGNTIYFGEGSWLTVV.

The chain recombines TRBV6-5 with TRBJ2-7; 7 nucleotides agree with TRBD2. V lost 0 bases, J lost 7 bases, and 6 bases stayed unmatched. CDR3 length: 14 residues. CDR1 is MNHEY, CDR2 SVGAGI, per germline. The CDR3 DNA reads TGTGCCAGCAGTTACTCGTTGGGGGAGGGGGAGCAGTACTTC. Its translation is CASSYSLGEGEQYF.

The CDR3 reads CSASQDEGYTF. DNA for the CDR3: TGCAGTGCTAGCCAGGACGAGGGCTACACCTTC. The rearrangement links TRBV20-1 to TRBJ1-2; no definite D call. The germline V gene encodes CDR1 DFQATT and CDR2 SNEGSKA (reference sequence). With 3 bases removed from V and 8 bases from J, the gap between germline ends came to 10 bases. The CDR3 totals 11 residues.

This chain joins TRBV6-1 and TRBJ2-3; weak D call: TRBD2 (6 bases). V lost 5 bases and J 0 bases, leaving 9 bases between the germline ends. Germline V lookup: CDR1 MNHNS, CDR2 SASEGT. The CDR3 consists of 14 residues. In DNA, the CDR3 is TGTGCCAGCAGTTCTGGGACTAGCACAGATACGCAGTATTTT. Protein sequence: CASSSGTSTDTQYF.

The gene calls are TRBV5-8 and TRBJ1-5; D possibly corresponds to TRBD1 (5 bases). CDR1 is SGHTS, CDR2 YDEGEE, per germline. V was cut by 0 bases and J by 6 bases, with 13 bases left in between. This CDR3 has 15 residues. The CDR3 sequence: CASSLVAGLGQPQHF. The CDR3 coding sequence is TGTGCCAGCAGCTTGGTGGCAGGGTTGGGTCAGCCCCAGCATTTT.

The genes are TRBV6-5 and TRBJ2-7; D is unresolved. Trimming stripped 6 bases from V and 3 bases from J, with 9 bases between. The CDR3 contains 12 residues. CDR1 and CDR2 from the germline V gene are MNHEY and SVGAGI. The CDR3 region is CASSPLNYEQYF. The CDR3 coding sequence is TGTGCCAGCAGCCCCCTAAACTACGAGCAGTACTTC.

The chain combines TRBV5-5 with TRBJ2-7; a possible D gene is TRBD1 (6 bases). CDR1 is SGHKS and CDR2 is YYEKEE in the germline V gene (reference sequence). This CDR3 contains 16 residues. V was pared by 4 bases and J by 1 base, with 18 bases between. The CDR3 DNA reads TGTGCCAGCAGCCCAAAACAGGGATCCCAATCCTACGAGCAGTACTTC. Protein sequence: CASSPKQGSQSYEQYF.

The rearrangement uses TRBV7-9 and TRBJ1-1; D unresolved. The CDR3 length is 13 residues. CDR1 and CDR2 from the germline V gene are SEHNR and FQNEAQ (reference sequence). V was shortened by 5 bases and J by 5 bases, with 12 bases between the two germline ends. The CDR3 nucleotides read TGTGCCAGCAGCCTAAGACCAGAAACTGAAGCTTTCTTT. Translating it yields CASSLRPETEAFF.

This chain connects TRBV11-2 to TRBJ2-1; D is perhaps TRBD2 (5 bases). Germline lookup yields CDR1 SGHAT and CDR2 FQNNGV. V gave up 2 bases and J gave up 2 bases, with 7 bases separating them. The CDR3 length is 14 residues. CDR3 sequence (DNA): TGTGCCAGCAGCTTAAGCGGAGCCTACAATGAGCAGTTCTTC. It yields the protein CASSLSGAYNEQFF.

CDR3 DNA sequence: TGTGCCAGTAGTGCCCGCCGACAGAATTATTACGAGCAGTACTTC. This codes for CASSARRQNYYEQYF. The chain recombines TRBV19 with TRBJ2-7; the D gene is possibly TRBD1 (5 bases). This CDR3 comprises 15 residues. Germline loops: CDR1 LNHDA, CDR2 SQIVND (reference sequence). V was shortened by 5 bases and J by 4 bases, with 18 bases between the two germline ends.

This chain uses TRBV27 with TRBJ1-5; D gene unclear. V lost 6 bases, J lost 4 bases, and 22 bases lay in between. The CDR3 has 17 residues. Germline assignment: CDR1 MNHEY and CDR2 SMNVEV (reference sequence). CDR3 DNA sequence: TGTGCCAGCAGCCAAACTTCTAGCGTCCGGGAGAATCAGCCCCAGCATTTT. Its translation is CASSQTSSVRENQPQHF.

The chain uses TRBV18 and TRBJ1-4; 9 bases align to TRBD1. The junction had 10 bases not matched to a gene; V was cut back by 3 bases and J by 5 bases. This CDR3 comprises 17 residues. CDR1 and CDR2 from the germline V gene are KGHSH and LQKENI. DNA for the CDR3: TGTGCCAGCTCACCGGGCCTACCGGGACAGGGAAATGAAAAACTGTTTTTT. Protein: CASSPGLPGQGNEKLFF.

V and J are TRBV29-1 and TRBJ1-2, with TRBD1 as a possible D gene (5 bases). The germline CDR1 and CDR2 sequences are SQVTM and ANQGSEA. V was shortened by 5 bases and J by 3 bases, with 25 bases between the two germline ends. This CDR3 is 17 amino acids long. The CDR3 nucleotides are TGCAGCGTTCCCCAAGTGGAAGGGGAGGGGATTGACTATGGCTACACCTTC. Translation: CSVPQVEGEGIDYGYTF.

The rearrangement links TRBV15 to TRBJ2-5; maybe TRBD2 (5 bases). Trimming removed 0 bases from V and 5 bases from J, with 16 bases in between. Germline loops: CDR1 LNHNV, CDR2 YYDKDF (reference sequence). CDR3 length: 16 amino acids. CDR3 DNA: TGTGCCACCAGCAGAGACAAGGCCCTCGGGGATGAGACCCAGTACTTC. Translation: CATSRDKALGDETQYF.

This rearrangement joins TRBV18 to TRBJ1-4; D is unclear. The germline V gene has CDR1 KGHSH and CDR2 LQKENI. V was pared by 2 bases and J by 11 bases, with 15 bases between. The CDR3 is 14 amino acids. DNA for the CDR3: TGTGCCAGCTCACCAGGTCCAGAGGAAGTGAAACTGTTTTTT. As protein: CASSPGPEEVKLFF.

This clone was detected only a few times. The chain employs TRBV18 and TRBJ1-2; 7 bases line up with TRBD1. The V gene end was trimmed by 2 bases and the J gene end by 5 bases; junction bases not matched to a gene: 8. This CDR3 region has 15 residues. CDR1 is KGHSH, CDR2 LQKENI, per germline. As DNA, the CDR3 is TGTGCCAGCTCACCATACCGGGACAGCCCGTATGGCTACACCTTC. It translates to CASSPYRDSPYGYTF. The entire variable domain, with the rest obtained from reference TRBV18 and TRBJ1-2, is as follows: NAGVMQNPRHLVRRRGQEARLRCSPMKGHSHVYWYRQLPEEGLKFMVYLQKENIIDESGMPKERFSAEFPKEGPSILRIQQVVRGDSAAYFCASSPYRDSPYGYTFGSGTRLTVV.

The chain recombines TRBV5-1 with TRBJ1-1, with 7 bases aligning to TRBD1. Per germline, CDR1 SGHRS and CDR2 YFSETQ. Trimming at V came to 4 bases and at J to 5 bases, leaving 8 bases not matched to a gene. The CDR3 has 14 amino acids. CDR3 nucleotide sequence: TGCGCCAGCAGCGTGACAGGGTTGGGGACTGAAGCTTTCTTT. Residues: CASSVTGLGTEAFF. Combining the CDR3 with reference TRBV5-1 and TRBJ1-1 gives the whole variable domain KAGVTQTPRYLIKTRGQQVTLSCSPISGHRSVSWYQQTPGQGLQFLFEYFSETQRNKGNFPGRFSGRQFSNSRSEMNVSTLELGDSALYLCASSVTGLGTEAFFGQGTRLTVV.

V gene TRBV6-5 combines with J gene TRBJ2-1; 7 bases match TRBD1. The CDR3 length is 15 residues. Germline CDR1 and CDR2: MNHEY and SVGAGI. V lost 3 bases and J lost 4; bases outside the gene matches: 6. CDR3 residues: CASSYGQGEYNEQFF. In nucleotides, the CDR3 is TGTGCCAGCAGTTATGGTCAGGGGGAGTACAATGAGCAGTTCTTC.

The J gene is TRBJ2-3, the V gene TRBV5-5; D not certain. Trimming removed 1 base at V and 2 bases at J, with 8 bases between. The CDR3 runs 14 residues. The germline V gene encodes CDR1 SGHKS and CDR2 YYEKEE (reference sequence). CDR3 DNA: TGTGCCAGCAGCTTGTATTTAAACACAGATACGCAGTATTTT. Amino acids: CASSLYLNTDTQYF.

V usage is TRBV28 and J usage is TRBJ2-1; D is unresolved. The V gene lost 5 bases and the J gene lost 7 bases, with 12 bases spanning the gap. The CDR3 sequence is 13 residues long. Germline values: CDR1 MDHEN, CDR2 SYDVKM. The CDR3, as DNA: TGTGCCAGCAGTGCCAATCCTAATAATGAGCAGTTCTTC. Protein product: CASSANPNNEQFF.

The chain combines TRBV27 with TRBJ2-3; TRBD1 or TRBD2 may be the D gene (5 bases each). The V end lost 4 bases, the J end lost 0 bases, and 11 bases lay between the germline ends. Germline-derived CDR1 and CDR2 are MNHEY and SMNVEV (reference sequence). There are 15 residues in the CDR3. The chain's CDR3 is CASSSRDASTDTQYF. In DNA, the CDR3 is TGTGCCAGCAGTTCCCGGGACGCAAGCACAGATACGCAGTATTTT.